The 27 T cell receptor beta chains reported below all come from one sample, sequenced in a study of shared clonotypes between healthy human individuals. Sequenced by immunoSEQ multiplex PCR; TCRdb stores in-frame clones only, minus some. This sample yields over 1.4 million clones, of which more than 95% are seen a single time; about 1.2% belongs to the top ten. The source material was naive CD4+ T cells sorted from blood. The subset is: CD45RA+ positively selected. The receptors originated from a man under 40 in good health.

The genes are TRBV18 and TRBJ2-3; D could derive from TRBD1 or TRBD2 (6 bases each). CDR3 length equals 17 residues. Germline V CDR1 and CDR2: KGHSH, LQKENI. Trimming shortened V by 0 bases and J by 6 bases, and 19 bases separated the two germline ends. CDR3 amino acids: CASSPPGGLLNLDTQYF. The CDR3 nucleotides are TGTGCCAGCTCACCACCGGGGGGCCTACTAAATTTGGATACGCAGTATTTT.

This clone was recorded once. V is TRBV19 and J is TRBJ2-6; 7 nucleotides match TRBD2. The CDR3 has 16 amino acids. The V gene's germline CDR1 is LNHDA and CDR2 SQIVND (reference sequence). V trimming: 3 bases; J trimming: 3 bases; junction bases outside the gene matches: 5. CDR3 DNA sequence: TGTGCCAGTAGTATCTGGGAGGGCCTTGGGGCCAACGTCCTGACTTTC. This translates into CASSIWEGLGANVLTF. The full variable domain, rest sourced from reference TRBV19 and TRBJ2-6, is DGGITQSPKYLFRKEGQNVTLSCEQNLNHDAMYWYRQDPGQGLRLIYYSQIVNDFQKGDIAEGYSVSREKKESFPLTVTSAQKNPTAFYLCASSIWEGLGANVLTFGAGSRLTVL.

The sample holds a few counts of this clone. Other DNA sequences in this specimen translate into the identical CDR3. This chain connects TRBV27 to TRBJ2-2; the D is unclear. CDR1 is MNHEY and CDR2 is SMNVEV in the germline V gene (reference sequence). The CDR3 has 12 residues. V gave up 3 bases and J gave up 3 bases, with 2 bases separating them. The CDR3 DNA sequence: TGTGCCAGCAGTTTTTACACCGGGGAGCTGTTTTTT. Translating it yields CASSFYTGELFF.

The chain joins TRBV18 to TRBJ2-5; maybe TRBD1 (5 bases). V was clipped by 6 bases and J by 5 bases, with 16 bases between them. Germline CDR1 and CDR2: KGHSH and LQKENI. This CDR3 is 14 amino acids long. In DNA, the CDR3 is TGTGCCAGCTCCCAGGGCAAACCCGTGGAGACCCAGTACTTC. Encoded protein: CASSQGKPVETQYF.

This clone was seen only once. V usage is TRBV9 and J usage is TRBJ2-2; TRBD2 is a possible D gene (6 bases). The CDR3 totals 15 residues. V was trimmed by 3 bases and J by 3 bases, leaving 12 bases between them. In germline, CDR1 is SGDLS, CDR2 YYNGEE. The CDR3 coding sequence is TGTGCCAGCAGCGCTACGGGAGTGGACACCGGGGAGCTGTTTTTT. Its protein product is CASSATGVDTGELFF.

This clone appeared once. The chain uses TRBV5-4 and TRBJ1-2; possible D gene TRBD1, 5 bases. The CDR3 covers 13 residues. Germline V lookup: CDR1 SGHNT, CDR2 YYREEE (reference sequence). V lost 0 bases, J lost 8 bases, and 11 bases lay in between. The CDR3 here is CASSLVREDGYTF. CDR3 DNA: TGTGCCAGCAGCTTGGTCAGGGAGGACGGCTACACCTTC.

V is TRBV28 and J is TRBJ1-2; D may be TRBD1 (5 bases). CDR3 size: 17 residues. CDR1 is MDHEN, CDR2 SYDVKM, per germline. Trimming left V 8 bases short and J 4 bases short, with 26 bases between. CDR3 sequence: CASPIDLRAGRFYGYTF. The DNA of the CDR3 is TGTGCCAGCCCCATCGACCTGCGGGCAGGGCGTTTCTATGGCTACACCTTC.

The CDR3 DNA sequence: TGTGCCAGCAGTTTACTGGGGCTGACAGATACGCAGTATTTT. Its protein product is CASSLLGLTDTQYF. The chain recombines TRBV27 with TRBJ2-3, with D possibly TRBD1 on 5 matching bases. CDR1 MNHEY and CDR2 SMNVEV come from the germline V gene (reference sequence). The CDR3 has 14 residues. Trimming left V 2 bases short and J 3 bases short, with 9 bases between.

The CDR3 region has the DNA TGTGCCAGCAGCCTACAGGGGGGGGTAAGGGAGCAGTACTTC. Its protein product is CASSLQGGVREQYF. The chain carries TRBV7-2 and TRBJ2-7; tentative D call: TRBD1 (8 bases). Germline values: CDR1 SGHTA, CDR2 FQGNSA. This CDR3 is 14 amino acids long. Deletions cut 5 bases from V and 7 bases from J, with 18 bases between.

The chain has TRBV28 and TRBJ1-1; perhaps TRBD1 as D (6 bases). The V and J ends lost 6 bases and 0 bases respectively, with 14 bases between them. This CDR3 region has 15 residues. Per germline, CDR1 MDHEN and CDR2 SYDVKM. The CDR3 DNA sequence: TGTGCCAGCAGGGACGGGGGCACGATGAACACTGAAGCTTTCTTT. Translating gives CASRDGGTMNTEAFF.

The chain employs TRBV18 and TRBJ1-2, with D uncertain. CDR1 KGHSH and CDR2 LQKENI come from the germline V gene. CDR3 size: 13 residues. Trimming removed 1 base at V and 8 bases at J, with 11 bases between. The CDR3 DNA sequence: TGTGCCAGCTCACCACTGCCAGTGCGCGGCTACACCTTC. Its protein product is CASSPLPVRGYTF. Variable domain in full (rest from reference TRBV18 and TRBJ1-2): NAGVMQNPRHLVRRRGQEARLRCSPMKGHSHVYWYRQLPEEGLKFMVYLQKENIIDESGMPKERFSAEFPKEGPSILRIQQVVRGDSAAYFCASSPLPVRGYTFGSGTRLTVV.

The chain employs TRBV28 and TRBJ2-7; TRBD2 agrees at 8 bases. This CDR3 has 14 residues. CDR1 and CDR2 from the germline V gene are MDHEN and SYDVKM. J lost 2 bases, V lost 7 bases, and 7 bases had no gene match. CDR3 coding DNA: TGTGCCAGCACCAGCGGGAGTCTCCCCTACGAGCAGTACTTC. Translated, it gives CASTSGSLPYEQYF.

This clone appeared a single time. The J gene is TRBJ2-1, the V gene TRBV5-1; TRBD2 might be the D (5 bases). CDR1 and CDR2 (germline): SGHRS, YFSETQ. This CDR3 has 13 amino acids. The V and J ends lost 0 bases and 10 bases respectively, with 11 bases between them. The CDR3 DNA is TGCGCCAGCAGCTTGGAAGGCGGGTGGGAGCAGTTCTTC. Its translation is CASSLEGGWEQFF.

CDR3 in DNA: TGTGCCAGCAGCCCAGGTCCAGGGAGCTCCTACAATGAGCAGTTCTTC. Translated, it gives CASSPGPGSSYNEQFF. V and J are TRBV21-1 and TRBJ2-1. TRBV21-1 is a pseudogene segment. CDR3 length equals 16 residues.

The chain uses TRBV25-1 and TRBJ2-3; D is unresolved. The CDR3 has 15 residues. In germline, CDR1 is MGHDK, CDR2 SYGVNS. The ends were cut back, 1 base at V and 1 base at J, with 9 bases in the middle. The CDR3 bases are TGTGCCAGCAGTGAATGGGCGGACCGCACAGATACGCAGTATTTT. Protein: CASSEWADRTDTQYF.

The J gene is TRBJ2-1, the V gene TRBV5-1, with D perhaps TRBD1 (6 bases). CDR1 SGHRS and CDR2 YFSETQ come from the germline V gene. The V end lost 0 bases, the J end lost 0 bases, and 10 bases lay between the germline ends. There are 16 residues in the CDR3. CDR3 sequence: CASSLVGAASYNEQFF. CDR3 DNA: TGCGCCAGCAGCTTGGTGGGGGCAGCCTCCTACAATGAGCAGTTCTTC.

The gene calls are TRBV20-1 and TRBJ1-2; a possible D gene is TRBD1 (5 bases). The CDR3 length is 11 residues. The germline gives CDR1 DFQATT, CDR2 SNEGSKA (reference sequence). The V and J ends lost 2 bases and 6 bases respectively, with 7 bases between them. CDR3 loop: CSARWGNGYTF. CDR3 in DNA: TGCAGTGCTAGATGGGGGAATGGCTACACCTTC.

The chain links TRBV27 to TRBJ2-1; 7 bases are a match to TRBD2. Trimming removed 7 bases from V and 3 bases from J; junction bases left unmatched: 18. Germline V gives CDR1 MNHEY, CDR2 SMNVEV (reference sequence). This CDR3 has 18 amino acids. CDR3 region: CASTGKAPRGSLYNEQFF. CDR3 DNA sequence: TGTGCCAGCACCGGAAAGGCCCCGCGCGGGAGCCTCTACAATGAGCAGTTCTTC.

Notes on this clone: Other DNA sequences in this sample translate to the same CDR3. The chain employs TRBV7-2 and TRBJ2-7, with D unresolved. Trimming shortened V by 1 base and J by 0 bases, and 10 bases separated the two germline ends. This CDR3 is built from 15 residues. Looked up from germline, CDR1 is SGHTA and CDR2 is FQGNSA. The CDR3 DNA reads TGTGCCAGCAGCTTAGTCGGGTCCAGCTCCTACGAGCAGTACTTC. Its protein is CASSLVGSSSYEQYF.

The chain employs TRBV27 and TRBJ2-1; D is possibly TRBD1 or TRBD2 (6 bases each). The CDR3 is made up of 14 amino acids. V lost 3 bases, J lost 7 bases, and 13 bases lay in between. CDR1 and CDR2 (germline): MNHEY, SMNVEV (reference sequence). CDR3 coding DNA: TGTGCCAGCAGTTTGGAGGGGGTAAGAAATGAGCAGTTCTTC. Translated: CASSLEGVRNEQFF.

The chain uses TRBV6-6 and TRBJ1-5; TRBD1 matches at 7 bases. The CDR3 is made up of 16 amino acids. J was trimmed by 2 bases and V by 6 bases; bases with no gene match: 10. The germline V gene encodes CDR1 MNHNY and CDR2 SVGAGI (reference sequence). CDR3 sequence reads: CASRRRGQSGNQPQHF. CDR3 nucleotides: TGTGCCAGCAGAAGGAGGGGGCAATCGGGCAATCAGCCCCAGCATTTT.

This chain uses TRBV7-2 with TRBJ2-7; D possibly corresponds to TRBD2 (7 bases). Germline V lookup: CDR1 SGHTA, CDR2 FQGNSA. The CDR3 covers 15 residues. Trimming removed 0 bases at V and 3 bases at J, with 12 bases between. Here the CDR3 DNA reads TGTGCCAGCAGCTTAGCGGGAGGGGGGCTCTACGAGCAGTACTTC. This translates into CASSLAGGGLYEQYF.

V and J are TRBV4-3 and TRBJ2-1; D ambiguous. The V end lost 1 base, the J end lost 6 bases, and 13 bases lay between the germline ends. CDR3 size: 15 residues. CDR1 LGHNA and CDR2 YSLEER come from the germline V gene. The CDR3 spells CASSQVPLSPNEQFF. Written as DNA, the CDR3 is TGCGCCAGCAGCCAAGTCCCCTTGAGTCCCAATGAGCAGTTCTTC.

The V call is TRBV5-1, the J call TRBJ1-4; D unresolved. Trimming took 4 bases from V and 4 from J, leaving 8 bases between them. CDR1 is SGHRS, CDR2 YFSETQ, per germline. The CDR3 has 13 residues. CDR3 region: CASSPFSNEKLFF. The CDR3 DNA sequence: TGCGCCAGCAGCCCTTTTAGTAATGAAAAACTGTTTTTT.

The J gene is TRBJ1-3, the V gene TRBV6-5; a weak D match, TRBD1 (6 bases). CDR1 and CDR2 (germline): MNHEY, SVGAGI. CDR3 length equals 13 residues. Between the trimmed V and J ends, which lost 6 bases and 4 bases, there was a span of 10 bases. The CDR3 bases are TGTGCCAGCAGGGTACAGGGAGGAAACACCATATATTTT. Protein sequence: CASRVQGGNTIYF.

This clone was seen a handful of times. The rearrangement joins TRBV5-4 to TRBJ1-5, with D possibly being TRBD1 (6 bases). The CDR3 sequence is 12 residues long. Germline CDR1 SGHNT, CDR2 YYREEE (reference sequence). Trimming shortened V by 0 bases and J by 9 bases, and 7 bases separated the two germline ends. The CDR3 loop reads CASSLEGGPQHF. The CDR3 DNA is TGTGCCAGCAGCTTGGAGGGGGGGCCCCAGCATTTT. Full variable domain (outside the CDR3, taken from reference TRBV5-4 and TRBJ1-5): ETGVTQSPTHLIKTRGQQVTLRCSSQSGHNTVSWYQQALGQGPQFIFQYYREEENGRGNFPPRFSGLQFPNYSSELNVNALELDDSALYLCASSLEGGPQHFGDGTRLSIL.

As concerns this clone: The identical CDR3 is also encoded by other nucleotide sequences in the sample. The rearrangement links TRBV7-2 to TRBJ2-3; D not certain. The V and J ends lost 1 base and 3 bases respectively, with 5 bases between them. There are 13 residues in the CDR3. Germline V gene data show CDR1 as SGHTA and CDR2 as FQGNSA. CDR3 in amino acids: CASSLDGTDTQYF. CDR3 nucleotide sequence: TGTGCCAGCAGCTTAGACGGGACAGATACGCAGTATTTT. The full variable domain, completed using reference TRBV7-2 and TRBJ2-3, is GAGVSQSPSNKVTEKGKDVELRCDPISGHTALYWYRQSLGQGLEFLIYFQGNSAPDKSGLPSDRFSAERTGGSVSTLTIQRTQQEDSAVYLCASSLDGTDTQYFGPGTRLTVL.